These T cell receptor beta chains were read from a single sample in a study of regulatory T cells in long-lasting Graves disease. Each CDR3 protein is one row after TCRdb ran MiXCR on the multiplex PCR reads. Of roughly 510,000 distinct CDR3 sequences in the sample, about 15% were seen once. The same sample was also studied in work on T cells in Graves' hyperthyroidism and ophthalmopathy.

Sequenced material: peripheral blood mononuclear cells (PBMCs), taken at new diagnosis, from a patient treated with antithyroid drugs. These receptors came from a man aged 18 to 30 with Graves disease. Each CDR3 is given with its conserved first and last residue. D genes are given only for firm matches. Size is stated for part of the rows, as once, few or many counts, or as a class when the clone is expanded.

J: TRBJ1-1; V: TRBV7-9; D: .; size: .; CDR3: CAGSGGTEAFF; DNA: TGTGCCGGATCTGGCGGAACTGAAGCTTTCTTT
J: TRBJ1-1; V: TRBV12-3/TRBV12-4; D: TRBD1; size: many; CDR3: CASSFDRGEAFF; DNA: TGTGCCAGCAGTTTTGACAGGGGTGAAGCTTTCTTT
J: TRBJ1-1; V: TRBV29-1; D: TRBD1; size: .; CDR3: CSSGGLDTEAFF; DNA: TGCAGCTCAGGGGGCTTGGACACTGAAGCTTTCTTT
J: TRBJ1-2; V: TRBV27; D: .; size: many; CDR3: CASSLGQGGYGYTF; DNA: TGTGCCAGCAGTTTGGGTCAGGGAGGGTATGGCTACACCTTC
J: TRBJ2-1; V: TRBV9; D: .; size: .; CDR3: CASSVVQGLGEQFF; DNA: TGTGCCAGCAGCGTAGTACAGGGTCTTGGTGAGCAGTTCTTC
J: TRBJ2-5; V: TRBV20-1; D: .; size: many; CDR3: CSVRGSLETQYF; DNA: TGCAGTGTCCGGGGTAGCTTGGAGACCCAGTACTTC
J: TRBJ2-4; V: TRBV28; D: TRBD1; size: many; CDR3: CASSLPDRESGKNIQYF; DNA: TGTGCCAGCAGTTTACCCGACAGGGAAAGTGGCAAAAACATTCAGTACTTC
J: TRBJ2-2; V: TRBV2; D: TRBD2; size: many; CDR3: CASSDGRAFGELFF; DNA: TGTGCCAGCAGTGACGGGAGGGCCTTCGGGGAGCTGTTTTTT
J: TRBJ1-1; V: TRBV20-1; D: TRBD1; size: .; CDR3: CSAWDRGYTEAFF; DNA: TGCAGTGCTTGGGACAGGGGTTACACTGAAGCTTTCTTT
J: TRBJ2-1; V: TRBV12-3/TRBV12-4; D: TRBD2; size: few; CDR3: CASTRFSGRRDNEQFF; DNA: TGTGCCAGCACTCGCTTTAGCGGGCGGCGGGACAATGAGCAGTTCTTC
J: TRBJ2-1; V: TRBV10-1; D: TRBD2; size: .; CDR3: CASSESAASGRSYNEQFF; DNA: TGCGCCAGCAGTGAGTCGGCGGCTAGCGGGCGATCCTACAATGAGCAGTTCTTC
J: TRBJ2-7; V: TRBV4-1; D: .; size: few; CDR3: CASRPGTLTYEQYF; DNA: TGCGCCAGCAGACCCGGGACACTTACCTACGAGCAGTACTTC
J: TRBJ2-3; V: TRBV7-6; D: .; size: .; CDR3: CASSAGRLGTDTQYF; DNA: TGTGCCAGCAGCGCGGGACGCCTCGGCACAGATACGCAGTATTTT
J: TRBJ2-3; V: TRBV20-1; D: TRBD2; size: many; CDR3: CSATRTSDGTDTQYF; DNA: TGCAGTGCTACGCGGACTAGCGACGGCACAGATACGCAGTATTTT
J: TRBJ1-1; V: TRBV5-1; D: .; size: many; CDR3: CASSSKQGMNTEAFF; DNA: TGTGCCAGCAGCTCAAAACAGGGCATGAACACTGAAGCTTTCTTT
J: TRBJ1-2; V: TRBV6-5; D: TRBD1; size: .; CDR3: CASSLTDRAKGYTF; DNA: TGTGCCAGCAGTTTAACGGACAGGGCAAAGGGCTACACCTTC
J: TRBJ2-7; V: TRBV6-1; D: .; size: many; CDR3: CASIGTSYEQYF; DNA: TGTGCCAGCATTGGGACGTCCTACGAGCAGTACTTC
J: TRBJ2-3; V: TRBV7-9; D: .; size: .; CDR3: CASLPGDRPPDTQYF; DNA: TGTGCCAGCCTCCCGGGAGATCGCCCCCCAGATACGCAGTATTTT
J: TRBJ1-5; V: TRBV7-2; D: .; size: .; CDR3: CASSLGLGGGLFSQPQHF; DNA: TGTGCCAGCAGCTTAGGGCTGGGGGGGGGACTCTTTTCTCAGCCCCAGCATTTT
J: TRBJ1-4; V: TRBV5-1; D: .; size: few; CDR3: CASSLGTSLGANEKLFF; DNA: TGCGCCAGCAGCTTGGGGACCTCCCTCGGGGCTAATGAAAAACTGTTTTTT
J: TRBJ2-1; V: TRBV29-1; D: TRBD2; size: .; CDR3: CSVEGWTSGSKYEQFF; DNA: TGCAGCGTTGAAGGGTGGACTAGCGGGAGCAAGTATGAGCAGTTCTTC
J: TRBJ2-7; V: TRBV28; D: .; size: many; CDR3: CASSLSNAAYEQYF; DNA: TGTGCCAGCAGTTTATCGAATGCAGCCTACGAGCAGTACTTC
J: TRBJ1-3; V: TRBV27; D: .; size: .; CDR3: CASSLRGTQGNTIYF; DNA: TGTGCCAGCAGTTTAAGGGGAACCCAGGGAAACACCATATATTTT
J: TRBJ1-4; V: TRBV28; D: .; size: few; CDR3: CASSFLKGNNEKLFF; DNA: TGTGCCAGCAGTTTCCTCAAGGGGAATAATGAAAAACTGTTTTTT
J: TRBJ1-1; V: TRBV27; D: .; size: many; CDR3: CASSFHPPQGYRLNTEAFF; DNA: TGTGCCAGCAGTTTCCACCCCCCACAGGGATATCGACTAAACACTGAAGCTTTCTTT
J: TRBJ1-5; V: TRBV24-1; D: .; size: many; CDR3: CATSGAPRGGGDDQPQHF; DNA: TGTGCCACCAGTGGGGCCCCTCGAGGAGGAGGGGATGATCAGCCCCAGCATTTT
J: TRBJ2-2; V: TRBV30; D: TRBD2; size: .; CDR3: CARGMGGRHTGELFF; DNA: TGTGCCCGAGGAATGGGCGGGAGGCACACCGGGGAGCTGTTTTTT
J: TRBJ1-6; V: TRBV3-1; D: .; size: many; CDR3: CASSQAQANSPLHF; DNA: TGTGCCAGCAGCCAAGCCCAGGCTAATTCACCCCTCCACTTT
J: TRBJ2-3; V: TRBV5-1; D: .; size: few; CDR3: CASSVSENTDTQYF; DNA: TGCGCCAGCAGCGTGAGCGAAAACACAGATACGCAGTATTTT
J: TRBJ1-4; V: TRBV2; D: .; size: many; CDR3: CASALGGSLEKLFF; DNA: TGTGCCAGCGCGCTTGGAGGCTCTCTTGAAAAACTGTTTTTT
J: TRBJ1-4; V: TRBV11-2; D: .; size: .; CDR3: CASSPRTASNEKLFF; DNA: TGTGCCAGCAGCCCCCGGACAGCTTCTAATGAAAAACTGTTTTTT
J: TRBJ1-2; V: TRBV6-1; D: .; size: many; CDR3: CASSISRGYGYTF; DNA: TGTGCCAGCAGTATCTCCCGGGGCTATGGCTACACCTTC
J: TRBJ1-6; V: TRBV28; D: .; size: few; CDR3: CAILQGRNSPLHF; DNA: TGTGCCATTCTACAGGGACGGAATTCACCCCTCCACTTT
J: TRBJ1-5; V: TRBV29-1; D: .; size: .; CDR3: CSWRGRFCNQPQHF; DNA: TGCAGCTGGCGGGGCCGTTTTTGCAATCAGCCCCAGCATTTT
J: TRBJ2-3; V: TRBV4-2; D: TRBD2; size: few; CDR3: CASSQEVLAGGGTDTQYF; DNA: TGTGCCAGCAGCCAAGAAGTTCTAGCGGGAGGCGGCACAGATACGCAGTATTTT
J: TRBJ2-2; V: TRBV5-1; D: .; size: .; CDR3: CASSVGEGELFF; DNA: TGCGCCAGCAGCGTCGGTGAGGGGGAGCTGTTTTTT
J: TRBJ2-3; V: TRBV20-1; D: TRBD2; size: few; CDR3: CSATSLADYSTDTQYF; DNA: TGCAGTGCCACTTCACTAGCGGACTATAGCACAGATACGCAGTATTTT
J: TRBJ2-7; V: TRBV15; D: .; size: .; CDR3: CATSRDRGNQQYF; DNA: TGTGCCACCAGCAGAGATAGGGGGAACCAGCAGTACTTC
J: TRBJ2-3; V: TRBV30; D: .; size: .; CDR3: CAWSVQLSGTDTQYF; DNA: TGTGCCTGGAGTGTACAATTATCAGGGACCGATACGCAGTATTTT